Shown below are 9 T cell receptor beta chains from a single sample sequenced in a study of beta chain features in type 1 diabetes (dated by TCRdb to 2016 to 2019). Library generation was performed with the immunoSEQ multiplex PCR assay. The High Capacity cDNA Reverse Transcription Kit was used to reverse transcribe all of the isolated RNA, meaning that expressed TCRB transcripts were what got sequenced. TCRdb's version of the immuneACCESS table is confined to in-frame rearrangements and falls short of the full clone set. An unresolved V gene accounts for under half of the shortfall where checked; the remainder is of unknown origin. This sample lists 200,000 to 250,000 clones; about 26% were detected once. The top ten clonotypes cover around 4% of the sample. What was sequenced was central memory CD4+ T cells from blood. These receptors all come from a man aged 30 to 39 in good health.

This clone is a singleton in its sample. The rearrangement links TRBV7-6 to TRBJ2-7; a weak D match, TRBD2 (5 bases). This CDR3 is built from 15 residues. CDR1 and CDR2 from the germline V gene are SGHVS and FNYEAQ. Trimming stripped 1 base from V and 3 bases from J, with 13 bases between. The CDR3 coding sequence is TGTGCCAGCAGCTTAGAATCGGGGAACTACTACGAGCAGTACTTC. Its translation is CASSLESGNYYEQYF.

This clone was counted only a few times. The chain has TRBV6-6 and TRBJ2-1; D unresolved. The V gene's germline CDR1 is MNHNY and CDR2 SVGAGI (reference sequence). The CDR3 is made up of 13 amino acids. V was pared by 6 bases and J by 10 bases, with 16 bases between. The CDR3 loop reads CASSQMPGGEQFF. The CDR3 region has the DNA TGTGCCAGCAGCCAGATGCCAGGTGGGGAGCAGTTCTTC.

The chain joins TRBV27 to TRBJ1-1; D remains unclear. V shed 4 bases and J shed 1 base, with 13 bases lying between them. The CDR3 is 15 residues long. In germline, CDR1 is MNHEY, CDR2 SMNVEV (reference sequence). The CDR3 loop reads CASSSRTTGNTEAFF. In nucleotides, the CDR3 is TGTGCCAGCAGTTCGCGTACTACCGGGAACACTGAAGCTTTCTTT.

The chain links TRBV7-8 to TRBJ2-5, with 8 nucleotides matching TRBD1. Looked up from germline, CDR1 is SGHVS and CDR2 is FQNEAQ. This CDR3 comprises 13 residues. J gave up 4 bases and V 5 bases, and 3 bases lay outside the gene matches. The CDR3 spells CASSPDRGETQYF. DNA of the CDR3: TGTGCCAGCAGCCCCGACAGGGGAGAGACCCAGTACTTC.

This clone was counted a few times. The CDR3 DNA is TGTGCCAGCTCAACGACCTGGACCCCCTACGAGCAGTACTTC. Translated: CASSTTWTPYEQYF. The chain joins TRBV18 to TRBJ2-7; no clear D gene. From germline, CDR1 is KGHSH and CDR2 LQKENI. This CDR3 contains 14 residues. V gave up 5 bases and J gave up 2 bases, with 13 bases separating them. The whole variable domain, filled in from reference TRBV18 and TRBJ2-7, reads NAGVMQNPRHLVRRRGQEARLRCSPMKGHSHVYWYRQLPEEGLKFMVYLQKENIIDESGMPKERFSAEFPKEGPSILRIQQVVRGDSAAYFCASSTTWTPYEQYFGPGTRLTVT.

This chain uses TRBV30 with TRBJ2-1, with no clear D. The length of the CDR3 is 13 residues. The V and J ends lost 2 bases and 0 bases respectively, with 5 bases between them. From germline, CDR1 is GTSNPN and CDR2 SVGIG (reference sequence). CDR3 sequence: CAWSSTSYNEQFF. CDR3 DNA: TGTGCCTGGAGTTCGACCTCCTACAATGAGCAGTTCTTC.

This chain's CDR3 is CASSLWATVTETQYF. Written as DNA, the CDR3 is TGTGCCAGCAGCTTGTGGGCTACCGTCACAGAGACCCAGTACTTC. The chain recombines TRBV7-2 with TRBJ2-5, with D uncertain. The CDR3 sequence is 15 residues long. Germline CDR1 is SGHTA and CDR2 is FQGNSA. V was shortened by 3 bases and J by 4 bases, with 15 bases between the two germline ends.

This clone appeared a few times. V is TRBV5-1 and J is TRBJ2-7; 8 bases match TRBD1. The CDR3 totals 12 residues. CDR1 is SGHRS and CDR2 is YFSETQ in the germline V gene. V was clipped by 8 bases and J by 5 bases; unmatched bases: 6. CDR3 loop: CARMDRDDEQYF. The CDR3 nucleotides are TGCGCCAGAATGGACAGGGATGACGAGCAGTACTTC.

V and J are TRBV30 and TRBJ2-7; 9 bases align to TRBD1. Germline-derived CDR1 and CDR2 are GTSNPN and SVGIG (reference sequence). The CDR3 runs 14 residues. J lost 5 bases, V lost 2 bases, and 7 bases had no gene match. The CDR3, as DNA: TGTGCCTGGAGTCGCACAGGGGGCTTGAACGAGCAGTACTTC. This translates into CAWSRTGGLNEQYF.